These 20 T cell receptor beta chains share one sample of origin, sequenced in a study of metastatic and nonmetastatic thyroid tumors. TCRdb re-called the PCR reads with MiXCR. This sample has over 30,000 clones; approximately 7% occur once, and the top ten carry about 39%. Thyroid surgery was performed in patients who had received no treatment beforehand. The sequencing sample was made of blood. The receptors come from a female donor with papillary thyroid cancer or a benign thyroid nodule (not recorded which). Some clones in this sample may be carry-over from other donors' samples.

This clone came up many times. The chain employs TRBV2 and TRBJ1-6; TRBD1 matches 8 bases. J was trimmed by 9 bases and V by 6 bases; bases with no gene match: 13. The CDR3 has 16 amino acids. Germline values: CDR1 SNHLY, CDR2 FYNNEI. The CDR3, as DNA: TGTGCCAGCAGAAGTTTCGGGACAGGCCGGAGTTCACCCCTCCACTTT. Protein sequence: CASRSFGTGRSSPLHF.

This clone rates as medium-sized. DNA of the CDR3: TGTGCCTGGAGATCGACAGGGTCGAGGGAGGGCTACACCTTC. The encoded protein is CAWRSTGSREGYTF. The chain uses TRBV30 and TRBJ1-2; 7 bases are shared with TRBD1. Germline V gene sequence: CDR1 GTSNPN, CDR2 SVGIG (reference sequence). CDR3 size: 14 residues. Unmatched junction bases numbered 12, after V lost 3 bases and J lost 8 bases.

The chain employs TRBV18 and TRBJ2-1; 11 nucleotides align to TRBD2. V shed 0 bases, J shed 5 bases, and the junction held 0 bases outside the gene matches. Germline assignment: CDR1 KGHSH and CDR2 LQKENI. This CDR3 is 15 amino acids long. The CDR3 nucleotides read TGTGCCAGCTCACCACCGACTAGCGGGGACAATGAGCAGTTCTTC. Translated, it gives CASSPPTSGDNEQFF.

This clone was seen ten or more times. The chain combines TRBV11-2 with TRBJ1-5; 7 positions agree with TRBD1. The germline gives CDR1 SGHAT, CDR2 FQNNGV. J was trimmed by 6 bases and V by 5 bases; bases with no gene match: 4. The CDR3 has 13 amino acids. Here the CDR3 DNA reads TGTGCCAGCAGCCCCAACAGGGGTCAGCCCCAGCATTTT. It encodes CASSPNRGQPQHF.

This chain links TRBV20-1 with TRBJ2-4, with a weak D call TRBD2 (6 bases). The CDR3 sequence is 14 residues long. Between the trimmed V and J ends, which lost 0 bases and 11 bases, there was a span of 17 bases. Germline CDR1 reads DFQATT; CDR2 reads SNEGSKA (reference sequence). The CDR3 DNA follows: TGCAGTGCTAGAGATCCCTGGGTGGAGGGAGTTCAGTACTTC. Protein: CSARDPWVEGVQYF.

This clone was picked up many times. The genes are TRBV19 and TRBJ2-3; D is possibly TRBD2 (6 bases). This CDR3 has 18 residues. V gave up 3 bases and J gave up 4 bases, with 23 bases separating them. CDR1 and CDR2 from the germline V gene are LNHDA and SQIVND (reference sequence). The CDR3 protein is CASSMEVGLSTRPDTQYF. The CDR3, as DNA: TGTGCCAGTAGTATGGAGGTGGGACTTTCCACCCGGCCAGATACGCAGTATTTT.

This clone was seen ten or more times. The CDR3 loop is CASSRGQLQETQYF. As DNA, the CDR3 is TGTGCCAGCAGTCGGGGACAGCTCCAAGAGACCCAGTACTTC. This chain connects TRBV27 to TRBJ2-5; 7 bases map to TRBD1. J was trimmed by 1 base and V by 5 bases; bases with no gene match: 4. The CDR3 length is 14 residues. CDR1 and CDR2 (germline): MNHEY, SMNVEV (reference sequence).

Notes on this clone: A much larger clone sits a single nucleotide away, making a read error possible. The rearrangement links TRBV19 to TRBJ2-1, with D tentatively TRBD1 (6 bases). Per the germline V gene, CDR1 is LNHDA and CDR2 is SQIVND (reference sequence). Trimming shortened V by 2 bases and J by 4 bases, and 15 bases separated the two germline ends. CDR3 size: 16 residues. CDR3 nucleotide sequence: TGTGCCAGTAGTATAACCGGGACATCGAAATACAATGAGCAGTTCTTC. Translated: CASSITGTSKYNEQFF.

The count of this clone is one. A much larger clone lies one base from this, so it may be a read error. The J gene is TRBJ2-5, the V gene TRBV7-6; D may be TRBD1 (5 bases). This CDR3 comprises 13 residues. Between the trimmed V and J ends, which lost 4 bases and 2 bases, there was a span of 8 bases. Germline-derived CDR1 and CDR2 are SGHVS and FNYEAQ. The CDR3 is CASSSGRQETQYF. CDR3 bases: TGTGCCAGCAGCTCAGGGCGGCAAGAGACCCAGTACTTC.

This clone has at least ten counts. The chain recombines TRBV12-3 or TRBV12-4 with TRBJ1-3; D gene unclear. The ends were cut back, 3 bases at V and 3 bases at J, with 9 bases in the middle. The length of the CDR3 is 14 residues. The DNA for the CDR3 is TGTGCCAGCAGTTTGAGCGCTGGTGGAAACACCATATATTTT. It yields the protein CASSLSAGGNTIYF.

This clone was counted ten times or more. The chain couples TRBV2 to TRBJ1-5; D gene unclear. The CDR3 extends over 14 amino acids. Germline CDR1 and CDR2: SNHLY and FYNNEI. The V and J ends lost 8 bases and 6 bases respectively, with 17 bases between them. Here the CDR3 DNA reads TGTGCCAGCTGCCTGGGCAGCCGTGGTCAGCCCCAGCATTTT. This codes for CASCLGSRGQPQHF. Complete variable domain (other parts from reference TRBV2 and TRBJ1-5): EPEVTQTPSHQVTQMGQEVILRCVPISNHLYFYWYRQILGQKVEFLVSFYNNEISEKSEIFDDQFSVERPDGSNFTLKIRSTKLEDSAMYFCASCLGSRGQPQHFGDGTRLSIL.

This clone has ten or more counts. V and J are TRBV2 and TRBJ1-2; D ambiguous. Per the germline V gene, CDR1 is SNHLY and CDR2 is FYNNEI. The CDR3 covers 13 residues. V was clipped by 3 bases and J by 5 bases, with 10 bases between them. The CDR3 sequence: CASSEGYSYGYTF. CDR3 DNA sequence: TGTGCCAGCAGTGAGGGATACTCGTATGGCTACACCTTC. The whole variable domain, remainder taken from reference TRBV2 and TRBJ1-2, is EPEVTQTPSHQVTQMGQEVILRCVPISNHLYFYWYRQILGQKVEFLVSFYNNEISEKSEIFDDQFSVERPDGSNFTLKIRSTKLEDSAMYFCASSEGYSYGYTFGSGTRLTVV.

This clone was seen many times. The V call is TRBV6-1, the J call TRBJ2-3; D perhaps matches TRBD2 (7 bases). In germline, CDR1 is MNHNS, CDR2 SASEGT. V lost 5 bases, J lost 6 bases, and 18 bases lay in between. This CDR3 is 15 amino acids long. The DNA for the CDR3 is TGTGCCAGCAGTCCTCTGGAGGGGGGGCAGGATACGCAGTATTTT. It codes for CASSPLEGGQDTQYF.

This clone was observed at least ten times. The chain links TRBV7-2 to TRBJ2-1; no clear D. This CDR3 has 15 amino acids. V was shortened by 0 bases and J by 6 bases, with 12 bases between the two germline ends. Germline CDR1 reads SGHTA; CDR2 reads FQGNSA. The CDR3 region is CASSLATSGSNEQFF. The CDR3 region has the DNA TGTGCCAGCAGCTTAGCGACGTCCGGGTCCAATGAGCAGTTCTTC.

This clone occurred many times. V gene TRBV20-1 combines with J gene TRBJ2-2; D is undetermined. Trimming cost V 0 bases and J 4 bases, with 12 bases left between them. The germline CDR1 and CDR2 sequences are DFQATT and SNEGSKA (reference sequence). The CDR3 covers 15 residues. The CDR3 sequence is CSARDLEKSTGELFF. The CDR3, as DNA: TGCAGTGCTAGAGATCTCGAGAAGTCCACCGGGGAGCTGTTTTTT.

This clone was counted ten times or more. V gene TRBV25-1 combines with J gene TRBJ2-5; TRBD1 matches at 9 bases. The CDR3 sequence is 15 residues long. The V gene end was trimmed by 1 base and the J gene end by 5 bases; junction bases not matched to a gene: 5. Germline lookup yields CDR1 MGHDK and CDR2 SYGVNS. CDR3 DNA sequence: TGTGCCAGCAGTGAATGGGGACAGGGTCCCGAGACCCAGTACTTC. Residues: CASSEWGQGPETQYF.

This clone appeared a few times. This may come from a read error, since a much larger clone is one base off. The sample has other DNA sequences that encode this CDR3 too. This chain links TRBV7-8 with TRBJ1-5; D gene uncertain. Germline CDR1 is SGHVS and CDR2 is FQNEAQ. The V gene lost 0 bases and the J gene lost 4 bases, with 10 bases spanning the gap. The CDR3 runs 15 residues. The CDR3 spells CASSLAISLNQPQHF. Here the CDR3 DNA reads TGTGCCAGCAGCTTAGCGATCTCACTGAATCAGCCCCAGCATTTT.

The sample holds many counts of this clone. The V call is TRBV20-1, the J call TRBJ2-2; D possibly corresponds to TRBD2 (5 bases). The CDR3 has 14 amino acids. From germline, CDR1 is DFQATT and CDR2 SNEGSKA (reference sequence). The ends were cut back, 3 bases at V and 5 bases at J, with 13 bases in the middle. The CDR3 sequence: CSASTLTGTGELFF. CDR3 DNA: TGCAGTGCTAGTACATTGACGGGAACCGGGGAGCTGTTTTTT.

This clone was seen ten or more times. As DNA, the CDR3 is TGCGCCAGCAGTGAAGGTCAGGGAGATGGCTACACCTTC. Translating gives CASSEGQGDGYTF. The rearrangement uses TRBV10-2 and TRBJ1-2; tentative D call: TRBD1 (5 bases). CDR3 size: 13 residues. Germline CDR1 reads WSHSY; CDR2 reads SAAADI. The V and J ends lost 3 bases and 6 bases respectively, with 11 bases between them.

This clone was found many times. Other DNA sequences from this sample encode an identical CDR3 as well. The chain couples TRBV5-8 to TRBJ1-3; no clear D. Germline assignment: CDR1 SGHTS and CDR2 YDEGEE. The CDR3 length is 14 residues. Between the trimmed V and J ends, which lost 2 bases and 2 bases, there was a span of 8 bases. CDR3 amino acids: CASSFSGAGNTIYF. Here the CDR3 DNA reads TGTGCCAGCAGCTTTTCCGGGGCTGGAAACACCATATATTTT. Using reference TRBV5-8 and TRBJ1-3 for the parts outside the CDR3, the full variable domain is EAGVTQSPTHLIKTRGQQATLRCSPISGHTSVYWYQQALGLGLQFLLWYDEGEERNRGNFPPRFSGRQFPNYSSELNVNALELEDSALYLCASSFSGAGNTIYFGEGSWLTVV.